This passage covers 28 T cell receptor beta chains from one sample sequenced in a study of regulatory T cells in long-lasting Graves disease. Assembly of TCR beta libraries relied on iRepertoire HTBI primers together with Arm-PCR of CDR3 regions. TCRdb re-derived calls from the multiplex PCR reads in MiXCR, one entry per CDR3 protein. This sample has over 200,000 distinct CDR3 sequences; approximately 18% occur once, and the top ten carry around 15%. Time point reported: newly diagnosed GD, antithyroid drugs for less than 3 months. Extracted PBMC RNA gave rise to the TCR library. These data were also filed under a second study, of T cells in Graves' hyperthyroidism and ophthalmopathy.

Material: peripheral blood mononuclear cells (PBMCs), obtained at new diagnosis, from a patient treated with antithyroid drugs. These TCRs come from a woman younger than 45 with Graves disease.

This clonotype has a count of ten or more. The chain is built from TRBV27 and TRBJ2-7, with D maybe TRBD1 (6 bases). V was pared by 6 bases and J by 6 bases, with 18 bases between. The length of the CDR3 is 14 residues. The germline gives CDR1 MNHEY, CDR2 SMNVEV (reference sequence). The CDR3 bases are TGTGCCAGCAGGACCATACAGGGATTGGGCGAGCAGTACTTC. This translates into CASRTIQGLGEQYF.

The J gene is TRBJ2-5, the V gene TRBV20-1; 12 positions agree with TRBD2. The CDR3 has 14 residues. Germline CDR1 is DFQATT and CDR2 is SNEGSKA (reference sequence). V shed 3 bases and J 5 bases; nucleotides not matched to a gene: 4. CDR3 loop: CSARASGGAETQYF. The CDR3 bases are TGCAGTGCTAGGGCTAGCGGGGGGGCCGAGACCCAGTACTTC.

This clonotype was detected ten times or more. CDR3 amino acids: CASSFSPDTQYF. The DNA of the CDR3 is TGTGCCAGCAGCTTCAGCCCAGATACGCAGTATTTT. The chain recombines TRBV7-9 with TRBJ2-3; D is ambiguous. In germline, CDR1 is SEHNR, CDR2 FQNEAQ (reference sequence). This CDR3 has 12 residues. The V end lost 3 bases, the J end lost 4 bases, and 5 bases lay between the germline ends.

This clonotype showed up many times. The CDR3 bases are TGTGCCAGTACCGCGGACAGGGTAAATCAGCCCCAGCATTTT. Protein sequence: CASTADRVNQPQHF. The chain carries TRBV19 and TRBJ1-5, with 8 bases that match TRBD1. Trimming at V came to 7 bases and at J to 4 bases, leaving 6 bases not matched to a gene. The germline V gene has CDR1 LNHDA and CDR2 SQIVND (reference sequence). The CDR3 consists of 14 residues.

This clonotype was recorded at least ten times. The chain couples TRBV27 to TRBJ1-2; D is unclear. This CDR3 is built from 17 residues. Germline CDR1 is MNHEY and CDR2 is SMNVEV (reference sequence). V was trimmed by 2 bases and J by 5 bases, leaving 21 bases between them. The CDR3 nucleotides are TGTGCCAGCAGTTTAGGTGGCAAGACCCTAAAGATATATGGCTACACCTTC. Amino acid sequence: CASSLGGKTLKIYGYTF.

This clonotype has a count of ten or more. The chain links TRBV7-2 to TRBJ2-5; perhaps D is TRBD1 or TRBD2 (5 bases each). Trimming shortened V by 5 bases and J by 5 bases, and 21 bases separated the two germline ends. The CDR3 runs to 16 residues. Germline V lookup: CDR1 SGHTA, CDR2 FQGNSA. CDR3 protein: CASSRRAVGVGETQYF. The CDR3 DNA follows: TGTGCCAGCAGCCGTAGGGCGGTGGGGGTGGGGGAGACCCAGTACTTC.

This clonotype was counted between two and nine times. This CDR3 reads CASNVGSGANVLTF. The CDR3 DNA is TGTGCCAGCAACGTGGGATCCGGGGCCAACGTCCTGACTTTC. The genes are TRBV6-1 and TRBJ2-6; unclear D gene. The V gene lost 7 bases and the J gene lost 4 bases, with 11 bases spanning the gap. Germline V gene sequence: CDR1 MNHNS, CDR2 SASEGT. The CDR3 covers 14 residues.

About this clonotype itself: A far larger clone is one nucleotide away, so this likely arose from a read error. The rearrangement uses TRBV13 and TRBJ1-2; TRBD1 agrees at 7 bases. CDR3 length: 19 residues. Germline V CDR1 and CDR2: PRHDT, FYEKMQ (reference sequence). In DNA form, the CDR3 reads TGTGCCAGCAGTCCACTGTATCGGACAGGAGGTCAATTCGGTGGTGGCTACGCCTTC. Translation gives CASSPLYRTGGQFGGGYAF.

This clonotype was observed at least ten times. The chain carries TRBV7-9 and TRBJ2-5; D remains unclear. The length of the CDR3 is 11 residues. Trimming removed 5 bases at V and 4 bases at J, with 5 bases between. Germline V gives CDR1 SEHNR, CDR2 FQNEAQ (reference sequence). The CDR3 loop reads CASSKIETQYF. The CDR3 nucleotides are TGTGCCAGCAGCAAAATAGAGACCCAGTACTTC.

This clonotype was seen repeatedly, ten times or more. V and J are TRBV20-1 and TRBJ1-4; D unclear. The germline CDR1 and CDR2 sequences are DFQATT and SNEGSKA (reference sequence). V lost 6 bases and J 8 bases, leaving 13 bases between the germline ends. CDR3 size: 12 residues. CDR3 sequence: CSASQDHEKLFF. The DNA of the CDR3 is TGCAGTGCGAGCCAGGACCACGAAAAACTGTTTTTT.

This clonotype was counted between two and nine times. The rearrangement uses TRBV11-1 and TRBJ1-1; 7 positions agree with TRBD1. J was trimmed by 5 bases and V by 5 bases; bases with no gene match: 11. The CDR3 is made up of 15 amino acids. The germline V gene has CDR1 SGHAT and CDR2 FQDESV (reference sequence). CDR3 bases: TGTGCCAGCAGCCTTAAGGACAGGTTTGGGACTGAAGCTTTCTTT. As protein: CASSLKDRFGTEAFF.

There are many counts of this clonotype. The chain has TRBV2 and TRBJ1-2, with 7 bases matching TRBD1. Germline V gene data show CDR1 as SNHLY and CDR2 as FYNNEI. CDR3 length: 14 amino acids. The trim removed 5 bases at V and 1 base at J, leaving 4 bases unmatched. In DNA form, the CDR3 reads TGTGCCAGCAGTCTCCGACAGGGTAACTATGGCTACACCTTC. Amino acids: CASSLRQGNYGYTF.

This clonotype occurred many times. This rearrangement joins TRBV3-1 to TRBJ1-2; TRBD1 aligns across 7 bases. The CDR3 runs 14 residues. V shed 1 base, J shed 4 bases, and the junction held 3 bases outside the gene matches. Germline CDR1 is LGHDT and CDR2 is YNNKEL (reference sequence). As DNA, the CDR3 is TGTGCCAGCAGCCAAGTATCAGGGGGCTATGGCTACACCTTC. Translated, it gives CASSQVSGGYGYTF.

This clonotype was detected many times. V usage is TRBV28 and J usage is TRBJ2-1; TRBD1 or TRBD2 may be the D gene (5 bases each). The CDR3 covers 14 residues. Germline V lookup: CDR1 MDHEN, CDR2 SYDVKM. The V end lost 2 bases, the J end lost 10 bases, and 15 bases lay between the germline ends. In DNA, the CDR3 is TGTGCCAGCAGTTTACCAACTCACGGGACCGAGCAGTTCTTC. Encoded protein: CASSLPTHGTEQFF. Filled out from reference TRBV28 and TRBJ2-1, the complete variable domain reads DVKVTQSSRYLVKRTGEKVFLECVQDMDHENMFWYRQDPGLGLRLIYFSYDVKMKEKGDIPEGYSVSREKKERFSLILESASTNQTSMYLCASSLPTHGTEQFFGPGTRLTVL.

The table lists this clonotype with many counts. The chain joins TRBV12-3 or TRBV12-4 to TRBJ1-4, with D possibly TRBD1 on 5 matching bases. The V end lost 4 bases, the J end lost 1 base, and 10 bases lay between the germline ends. The CDR3 totals 15 residues. In nucleotides, the CDR3 is TGTGCCAGCAGTTCCACAGGAAAAACTAATGAAAAACTGTTTTTT. It translates to CASSSTGKTNEKLFF.

There are many counts of this clonotype. The chain carries TRBV5-4 and TRBJ2-7; TRBD1 agrees at 9 bases. Trimming removed 0 bases from V and 3 bases from J; junction bases left unmatched: 10. The CDR3 loop spans 17 amino acids. Germline V gene data show CDR1 as SGHNT and CDR2 as YYREEE (reference sequence). The CDR3: CASSLAPPGQGYYEQYF. The CDR3 bases are TGTGCCAGCAGCTTGGCACCCCCGGGACAGGGATACTACGAGCAGTACTTC.

In this sample, this clonotype turned up many times. DNA of the CDR3: TGTGCCAGCAGCTTTCGTCAACAGCCATACGAGCAGTACTTC. Protein: CASSFRQQPYEQYF. The rearrangement links TRBV5-8 to TRBJ2-7; D gene ambiguous. V was cut by 2 bases and J by 4 bases, with 13 bases left in between. The CDR3 contains 14 residues. Germline V gene data show CDR1 as SGHTS and CDR2 as YDEGEE.

The sample holds many counts of this clonotype. The chain has TRBV4-1 and TRBJ1-2; D call uncertain. Between the trimmed V and J ends, which lost 0 bases and 1 base, there was a span of 12 bases. CDR3 length: 16 amino acids. The germline V gene has CDR1 MGHRA and CDR2 YSYEKL. CDR3 region: CASSQDLGLVNYGYTF. The CDR3 DNA sequence: TGCGCCAGCAGCCAAGATCTCGGATTGGTTAACTATGGCTACACCTTC.

This clonotype was counted a few times. The chain couples TRBV6-1 to TRBJ2-7; 10 bases are a match to TRBD1. The CDR3 is 17 amino acids. J lost 4 bases, V lost 2 bases, and 11 bases had no gene match. Germline CDR1 MNHNS, CDR2 SASEGT. CDR3 sequence: CASSEIVAGQGKYEQYF. DNA of the CDR3: TGTGCCAGCAGTGAAATAGTGGCGGGACAGGGGAAATACGAGCAGTACTTC.

Ten or more counts support this clonotype. V is TRBV2 and J is TRBJ1-3; no clear D. V lost 3 bases and J 3 bases, leaving 6 bases between the germline ends. CDR1 and CDR2 from the germline V gene are SNHLY and FYNNEI. This CDR3 spans 13 amino acids. The CDR3 DNA is TGTGCCAGCAGTGATGGGTTTGGAAACACCATATATTTT. This codes for CASSDGFGNTIYF.

This clonotype was counted a few times. One end of the junction varies from germline; a read error may be responsible. The V and J genes are TRBV6-1 and TRBJ1-5; D is ambiguous. CDR1 is MNHNS, CDR2 SASEGT, per germline. The CDR3 sequence is 13 residues long. The CDR3 spells CASSDMRAQPPHF. In DNA, the CDR3 is TGTGCCAGCAGTGACATGAGGGCTCAGCCCCCGCATTTT.

In this sample, this clonotype turned up many times. The CDR3 region is CSVDQETQYF. The CDR3 nucleotides are TGCAGTGTTGATCAAGAGACCCAGTACTTC. The chain joins TRBV20-1 to TRBJ2-5; unclear D gene. The CDR3 has 10 amino acids. Germline lookup yields CDR1 DFQATT and CDR2 SNEGSKA (reference sequence). Trimming left V 7 bases short and J 2 bases short, with 5 bases between.

This clonotype has ten or more counts. The chain is built from TRBV20-1 and TRBJ2-1; the match to TRBD2 covers 7 bases. This CDR3 has 13 amino acids. Per germline, CDR1 DFQATT and CDR2 SNEGSKA (reference sequence). Trimming cost V 4 bases and J 2 bases; bases outside gene matches: 2. Here the CDR3 DNA reads TGCAGTGCTAATCGGGGGGCCTACAATGAGCAGTTCTTC. Its translation: CSANRGAYNEQFF.

This clonotype showed up many times. The gene calls are TRBV7-8 and TRBJ1-2; possible D gene TRBD1, 5 bases. V gave up 4 bases and J gave up 3 bases, with 12 bases separating them. CDR1 is SGHVS and CDR2 is FQNEAQ in the germline V gene. CDR3 length: 14 amino acids. CDR3 DNA sequence: TGTGCCAGCAGCTACTCCGGGACGGACTATGGCTACACCTTC. It encodes CASSYSGTDYGYTF.

This clonotype was seen a single time. The chain joins TRBV12-3 or TRBV12-4 to TRBJ2-2, with TRBD2 identical over 11 bases. The CDR3 is made up of 19 amino acids. The V and J ends lost 3 bases and 3 bases, in that order; junction bases with no gene match: 12. CDR3: CASSFMGLAGGPDTGELFF. The CDR3 nucleotides are TGTGCCAGCAGTTTTATGGGATTAGCGGGAGGGCCGGACACCGGGGAGCTGTTTTTT.

On this clonotype itself: A read error is likely, as this CDR3 ends without the conserved phenylalanine or tryptophan. V gene TRBV7-8 combines with J gene TRBJ2-7; 14 nucleotides match TRBD2. There are 16 residues in the CDR3. The ends lost 5 bases at V and 7 bases at J; junction bases unmatched: 10. In germline, CDR1 is SGHVS, CDR2 FQNEAQ. The DNA of the CDR3 is TGTGCCAGCAGCGCCCGACTAGCGGGGGGGCCTTATGAGCAGTACTCC. It encodes CASSARLAGGPYEQYS.

This clonotype was recorded many times. V and J are TRBV7-9 and TRBJ2-1, with a possible D match to TRBD2 (6 bases). This CDR3 is built from 15 residues. The germline V and J ends were trimmed by 5 bases and 6 bases, with 17 bases remaining between them. Germline V lookup: CDR1 SEHNR, CDR2 FQNEAQ (reference sequence). The CDR3 sequence is CASSRGLPSSNEQFF. The CDR3 nucleotides read TGTGCCAGCAGCAGGGGACTTCCTAGCAGCAATGAGCAGTTCTTC.

Regarding this clonotype: One base away lies a much larger clone, so this may be a sequencing read error. The CDR3 ends on some other residue instead of the conserved phenylalanine or tryptophan, so this is likely a read error. The chain uses TRBV6-1 and TRBJ1-1; the D is unclear. V shed 4 bases and J shed 0 bases, with 6 bases lying between them. Germline V gene data show CDR1 as MNHNS and CDR2 as SASEGT. The CDR3 runs 13 residues. CDR3 in amino acids: CASSAQMNTEAFL. CDR3 DNA sequence: TGTGCCAGCAGTGCCCAGATGAACACTGAAGCTTTCCTT.